This is a list of T cell receptor beta chains from one sample in a study of T cell responses to AZD1222 COVID-19 vaccine. Repertoires were generated with immunoSEQ multiplex PCR, while TCRdb's copy carries only in-frame clones and drops some. The sample includes about 39,000 clones, 88% of them seen just once. The sequences come from peripheral blood, collected 28 days after the second dose of the MenACWY control vaccine. These receptors were taken from an adult who received the MenACWY meningococcal vaccine as a control. Each CDR3 is given with its conserved first and last residue. A D gene is named only where the DNA matches it firmly.

TRBV19	TRBJ2-3	NA	14	CASSIISRPDTQYF
TRBV3-1/TRBV3-2	TRBJ2-1	TRBD2	14	CASSQMLAGEEQFF
TRBV27	TRBJ2-2	TRBD2	18	CASSAPGGLAGFTGELFF
TRBV5-6	TRBJ2-7	NA	14	CASIRQGSSYEQYF
TRBV3-1/TRBV3-2	TRBJ2-2	NA	13	CASSHQASGELFF
TRBV5-8	TRBJ2-3	NA	16	CASSARRTATTDTQYF
TRBV25-1	TRBJ1-5	NA	12	CASSAIEGAQHF
TRBV19	TRBJ1-2	NA	14	CASRGPGSNYGYTF
TRBV28	TRBJ1-5	NA	11	CASSTYQPQHF
TRBV24-1	TRBJ2-1	TRBD2	19	CATSDRGKASGRPYNEQFF
TRBV10-1	TRBJ1-2	NA	13	CASSELPGYGYTF
TRBV28	TRBJ2-1	TRBD1	15	CASSLDRGAYNEQFF
TRBV5-4	TRBJ1-4	TRBD1	15	CASSLAGQANEKLFF
TRBV5-1	TRBJ2-7	TRBD1	15	CASSSTGGSSYEQYF
TRBV10-3	TRBJ2-7	TRBD2	15	CAISEASGPIREQYF
TRBV6-5	TRBJ2-1	NA	15	CASSPDFDVYNEQFF
TRBV10-3	TRBJ2-1	NA	11	CAISQGNEQFF
TRBV2	TRBJ2-1	TRBD2	13	CASSELAGGEQFF
TRBV29-1	TRBJ2-1	TRBD2	13	CSVETSGLDEQFF
TRBV4-1	TRBJ2-3	NA	15	CASKYFDGTTDTQYF
TRBV12-3/TRBV12-4	TRBJ1-1	NA	13	CASSLVGKDEAFF
TRBV19	TRBJ1-1	NA	14	CASSIGFLGTEAFF
TRBV6-1	TRBJ1-2	TRBD1	17	CASSEDPVGQLVYGYTF
TRBV25-1	TRBJ2-7	TRBD1	15	CASSEAGTGEFEQYF
TRBV28	TRBJ1-5	TRBD1	16	CASSLPGQPGVQPQHF
TRBV9	TRBJ2-1	TRBD2	16	CASSVVAGDPRNEQFF
TRBV12-5	TRBJ2-1	TRBD2	15	CASGRTSGAYNEQFF
TRBV12-3/TRBV12-4	TRBJ2-6	NA	11	CASSLGRVLTF
TRBV6-5	TRBJ2-7	TRBD2	15	CASSPLGSGTYEQYF
TRBV5-1	TRBJ2-5	TRBD2	15	CASRRTSGDQETQYF
TRBV5-1	TRBJ2-3	TRBD2	16	CASSTPTSGMADTQYF
TRBV7-2	TRBJ1-1	TRBD1	14	CASSGDRVGTEAFF
TRBV6-5	TRBJ2-7	TRBD2	15	CASSYSSSGRYEQYF
TRBV27	TRBJ2-5	TRBD2	14	CASSFLAGGETQYF
TRBV4-2	TRBJ2-5	NA	15	CASSQGGGIGETQYF
TRBV27	TRBJ2-5	TRBD2	14	CASSKAGVGETQYF
TRBV9	TRBJ2-1	NA	14	CASSVVNVDNEQFF
TRBV15	TRBJ2-5	NA	13	CATSRDPKETQYF
TRBV11-2	TRBJ2-2	TRBD1	18	CASSLAVRPGGYPGELFF
TRBV7-9	TRBJ1-2	TRBD1	13	CASSFQGARGYTF
TRBV2	TRBJ2-7	TRBD2	14	CASSRTSVAYEQYF
TRBV24-1	TRBJ2-3	NA	13	CATSDSVMDTQYF
TRBV28	TRBJ1-6	TRBD1	16	CASSLFLGQGGSPLHF
TRBV19	TRBJ2-3	NA	15	CASSMNILPRDTQYF